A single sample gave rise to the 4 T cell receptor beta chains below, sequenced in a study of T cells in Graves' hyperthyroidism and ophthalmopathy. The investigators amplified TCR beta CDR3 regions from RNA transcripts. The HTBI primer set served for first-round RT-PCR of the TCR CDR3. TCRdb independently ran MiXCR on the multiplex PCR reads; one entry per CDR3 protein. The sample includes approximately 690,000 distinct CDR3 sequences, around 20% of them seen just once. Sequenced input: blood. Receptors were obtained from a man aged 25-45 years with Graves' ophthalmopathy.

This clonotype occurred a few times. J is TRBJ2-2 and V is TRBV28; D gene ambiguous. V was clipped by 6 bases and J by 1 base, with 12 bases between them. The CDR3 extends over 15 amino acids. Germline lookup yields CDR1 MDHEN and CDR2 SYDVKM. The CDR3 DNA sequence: TGTGCCAGCAGCCTTTTCCCGGGGAACACCGGGGAGCTGTTTTTT. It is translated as CASSLFPGNTGELFF.

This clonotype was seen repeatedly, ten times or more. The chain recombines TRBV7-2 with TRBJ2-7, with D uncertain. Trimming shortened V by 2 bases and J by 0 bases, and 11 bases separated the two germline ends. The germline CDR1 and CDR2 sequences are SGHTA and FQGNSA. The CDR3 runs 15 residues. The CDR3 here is CASSLTSVDSYEQYF. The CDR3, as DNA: TGTGCCAGCAGCTTAACCTCCGTGGACTCCTACGAGCAGTACTTC.

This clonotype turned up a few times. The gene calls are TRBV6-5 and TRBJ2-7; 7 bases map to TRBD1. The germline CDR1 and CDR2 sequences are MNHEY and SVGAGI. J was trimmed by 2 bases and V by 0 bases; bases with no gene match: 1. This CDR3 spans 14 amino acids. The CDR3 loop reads CASSYSGQTYEQYF. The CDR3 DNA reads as TGTGCCAGCAGTTACTCGGGACAGACCTACGAGCAGTACTTC.

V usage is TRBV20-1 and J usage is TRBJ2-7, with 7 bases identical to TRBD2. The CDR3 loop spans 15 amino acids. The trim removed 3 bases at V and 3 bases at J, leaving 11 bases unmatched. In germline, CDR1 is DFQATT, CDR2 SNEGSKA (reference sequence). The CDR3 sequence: CSASPRREPYYEQYF. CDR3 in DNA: TGCAGTGCTAGTCCCCGGCGGGAGCCTTACTACGAGCAGTACTTC.